The present T cell receptor beta chain was sequenced within a study of T-cell memory formation after mild COVID-19. Each CDR3 protein gets one entry after TCRdb re-called the 5' RACE reads with MiXCR. The table lists hundreds of thousands of distinct CDR3 sequences, around a sixth of them singletons. This clonotype was seen just once. The CDR3 runs to 13 residues. Trimming removed 4 bases from V and 4 bases from J, with 11 bases in between. Germline V gene data show CDR1 as SGHRS and CDR2 as YFSETQ. Sequenced sample: PBMCs or a T cell subset sorted from them (not recorded which). The TCR sequence derives from a man younger than 35 who had mild COVID-19 (a few samples of this study predate the infection). Cell type and time point are not known. The V and J genes are TRBV5-1 and TRBJ1-1, with D perhaps TRBD1 (5 bases). The CDR3 spells CASSTRGSTEAFF. The CDR3, as DNA: TGCGCCAGCAGCACCCGGGGCAGCACTGAAGCTTTCTTT.